This T cell receptor beta chain was documented in a study of Tregs in tolerant kidney transplant recipients. Overall study context: Tregs grew 15 to 20 days with irradiated donor B cells, restimulated on day 11. Sorting of CD4+CD25+CD127- cells followed roughly 3-day belatacept mixed lymphocyte reactions, sometimes with approximately five-day graft donor restimulation.

Points on this clone: Its matching antigen is unknown.

The assay was immunoSEQ multiplex PCR, and TCRdb's table has in-frame clones only and misses some. This table holds around 11,000 clones, 91% found once. The germline gives CDR1 SNHLY, CDR2 FYNNEI. Trimming pared 8 bases from V and 3 bases from J, leaving 14 bases between. The CDR3 consists of 14 residues. Sample: Tregs from blood cultured with allogeneic cells, taken before the transplant. The sequence was collected from a human patient who received a combined kidney and bone marrow transplant. The chain employs TRBV2 and TRBJ1-5; D might be TRBD1 (6 bases). CDR3 in DNA: TGTGCCAGCCAACAGGGTGTCTTCAATCAGCCCCAGCATTTT. It specifies CASQQGVFNQPQHF. Full variable domain (outside the CDR3, taken from reference TRBV2 and TRBJ1-5): EPEVTQTPSHQVTQMGQEVILRCVPISNHLYFYWYRQILGQKVEFLVSFYNNEISEKSEIFDDQFSVERPDGSNFTLKIRSTKLEDSAMYFCASQQGVFNQPQHFGDGTRLSIL.